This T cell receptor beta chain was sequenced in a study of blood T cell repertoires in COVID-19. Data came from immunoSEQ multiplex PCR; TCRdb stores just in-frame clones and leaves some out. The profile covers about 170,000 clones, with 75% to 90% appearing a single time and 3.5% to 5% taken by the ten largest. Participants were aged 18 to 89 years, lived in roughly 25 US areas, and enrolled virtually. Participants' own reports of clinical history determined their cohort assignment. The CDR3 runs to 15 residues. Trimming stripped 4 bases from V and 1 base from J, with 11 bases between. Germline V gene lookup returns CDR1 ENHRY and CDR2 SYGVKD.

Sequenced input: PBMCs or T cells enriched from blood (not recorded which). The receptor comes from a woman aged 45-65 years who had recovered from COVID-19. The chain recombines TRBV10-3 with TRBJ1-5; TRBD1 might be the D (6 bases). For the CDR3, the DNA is TGTGCCATCAGTGTCAGGGGCGGGAGCAATCAGCCCCAGCATTTT. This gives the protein CAISVRGGSNQPQHF.